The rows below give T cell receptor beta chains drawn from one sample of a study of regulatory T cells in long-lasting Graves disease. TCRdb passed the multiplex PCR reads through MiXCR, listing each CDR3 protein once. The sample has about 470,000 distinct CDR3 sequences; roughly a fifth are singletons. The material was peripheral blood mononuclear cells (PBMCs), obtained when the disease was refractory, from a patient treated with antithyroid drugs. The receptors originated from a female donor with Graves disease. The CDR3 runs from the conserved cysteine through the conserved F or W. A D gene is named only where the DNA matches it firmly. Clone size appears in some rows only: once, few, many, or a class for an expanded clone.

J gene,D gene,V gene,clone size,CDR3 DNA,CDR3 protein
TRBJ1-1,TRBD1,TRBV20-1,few,TGCAGTGCTAGAGATAGGACAGGGGCTATGAACACTGAAGCTTTCTTT,CSARDRTGAMNTEAFF
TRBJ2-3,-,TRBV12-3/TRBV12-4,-,TGTGCCAGCAGTTTAGAGTGGGGTACAGATACGCAGTATTTT,CASSLEWGTDTQYF
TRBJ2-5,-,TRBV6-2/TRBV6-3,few,TGTGCCAGCAGCCTCGGGGGTGTGGGGGAAGAGACCCAGTACTTC,CASSLGGVGEETQYF
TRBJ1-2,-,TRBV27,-,TGTGCCAGCAGTGCTACTTCGACGGCCGGAGGCTACACCTTC,CASSATSTAGGYTF
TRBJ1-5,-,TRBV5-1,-,TGCGCCAGCAGCTTGGGACCGAGAGGGGCAGAGAGGCTCCAGCCCCAGCATTTT,CASSLGPRGAERLQPQHF
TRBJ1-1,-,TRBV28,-,TGTGCCAGCAGTTTGCAGGATCCTGAGGCTTTCTTT,CASSLQDPEAFF
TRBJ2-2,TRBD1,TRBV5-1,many,TGCGCCAGCAGCGCGCAGGGGGCCACGAACACCGGGGAGCTGTTTTTT,CASSAQGATNTGELFF
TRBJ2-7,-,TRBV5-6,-,TGTGCCAGCAGCTTCGACGGTCAGGGTATCAACGAGCAGTACTTC,CASSFDGQGINEQYF
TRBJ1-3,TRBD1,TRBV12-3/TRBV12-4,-,TGTGCCAGCAGGGACACCGGGACAGGGTCTGGAAACACCATATATTTT,CASRDTGTGSGNTIYF
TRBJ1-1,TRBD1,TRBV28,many,TGTGCCAGCAGTCAGCGACAGGGGAGGCGCGACACTGAAGCTTTCTTT,CASSQRQGRRDTEAFF
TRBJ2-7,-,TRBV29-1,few,TGCAGCGTTGAGTTGCCAGCTTACGAGCAGTACTTC,CSVELPAYEQYF
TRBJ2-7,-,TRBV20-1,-,TGCAGTGCTAGAGATCAAGACAGTCCCTACGAGCAGTACTTC,CSARDQDSPYEQYF
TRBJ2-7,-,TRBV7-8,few,TGTGCCAGCAGCCCGGCCCAGGGGAGCCCCTACGAGCAGTACTTC,CASSPAQGSPYEQYF
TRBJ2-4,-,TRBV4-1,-,TGCGCCAGCAGCCAGGAGGGGACAACGAACATTCAGTACTTC,CASSQEGTTNIQYF
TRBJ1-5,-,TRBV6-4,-,TGTGCCAGCAGTTACGGGGGAGGTCTGGTCAATCAGCCCCAGCATTTT,CASSYGGGLVNQPQHF
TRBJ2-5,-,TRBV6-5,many,TGTGCCAGCAGTTACTATTCGACAAGGGCGGAGACCCAGTACTTC,CASSYYSTRAETQYF
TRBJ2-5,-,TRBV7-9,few,TGTGCCAGCAGGCCGCTCGGACTTACCCAAGAGACCCAGTACTTC,CASRPLGLTQETQYF
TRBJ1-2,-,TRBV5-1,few,TGCGCCAGCAGCCTGGAAGATAACTATGGCTACACCTTC,CASSLEDNYGYTF
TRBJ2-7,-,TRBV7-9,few,TGTGCCAGCACCTTACCGACAGCCTCCTACGAGCAGTACTTC,CASTLPTASYEQYF
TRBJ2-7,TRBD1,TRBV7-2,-,TGTGCCAGCAGATGGGACAGGGACCTCTCCTACGAGCAGTACTTC,CASRWDRDLSYEQYF
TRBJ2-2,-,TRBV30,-,TGTGCCTGGAAGGGACAAACGAACACCGGGGAGCTGTTTTTT,CAWKGQTNTGELFF
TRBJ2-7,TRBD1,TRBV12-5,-,TGTGCTAGTGGTTCGGACAGGGCCGAGCAGTACTTC,CASGSDRAEQYF
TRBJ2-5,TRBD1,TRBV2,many,TGTGCCAGCAGCAAACGGACAGGGGAAGAGACCCAGTACTTC,CASSKRTGEETQYF
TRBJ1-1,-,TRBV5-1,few,TGCGCCAGCGGCAATCCACCGGACAGAGCCAACACTGAAGCTTTCTTT,CASGNPPDRANTEAFF
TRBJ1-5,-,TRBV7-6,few,TGTGCCAGCAGCTTAGCGGCAGGGTCTCAGCCCCAGCATTTT,CASSLAAGSQPQHF
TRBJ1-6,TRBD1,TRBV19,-,TGTGCCAGTAGTCACGGACAGGAGCCCATCTCCTATAATTCACCCCTCCACTTT,CASSHGQEPISYNSPLHF
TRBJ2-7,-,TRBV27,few,TGTGCCAGCAGTCCCCGGGTGAGGCAGTACTTC,CASSPRVRQYF
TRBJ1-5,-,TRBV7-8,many,TGTGCCAGCAGCTCATCCAGGGGAACACGGCAGCCCCAGCATTTT,CASSSSRGTRQPQHF
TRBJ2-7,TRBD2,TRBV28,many,TGTGCCAGCAGTCCCCTTGGACTAGCCGAGCAGTACTTC,CASSPLGLAEQYF
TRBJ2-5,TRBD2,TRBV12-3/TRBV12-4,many,TGTGCCAGCAGTTCGGGGCTAGCGGGAGGGCCTCTAAGCCAAGAGACCCAGTACTTC,CASSSGLAGGPLSQETQYF
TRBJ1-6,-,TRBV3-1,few,TGTGCCAGCAACCCAGGGAGTCGGGGTTCACCCCTCCACTTT,CASNPGSRGSPLHF
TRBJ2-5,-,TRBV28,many,TGTGCCAGCATCCCGAGCGGCAAAGAGACCCAGTACTTC,CASIPSGKETQYF
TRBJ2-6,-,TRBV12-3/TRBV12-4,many,TGTGCCAGCAGTTTGACGGCAGGGGCCAACGTCCTGACTTTC,CASSLTAGANVLTF
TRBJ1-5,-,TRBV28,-,TGTGCCAGCAGTTTGAATGGGCGGCCCCAGCATTTT,CASSLNGRPQHF
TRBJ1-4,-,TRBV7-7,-,TGTGCTAGCAGCTTAACCGGGACGGGTAATGAAAAACTGTTTTTT,CASSLTGTGNEKLFF
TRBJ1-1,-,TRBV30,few,TGTGCCTGGAGTTTAATGGGGAACACTGAAGCTTTCTTT,CAWSLMGNTEAFF
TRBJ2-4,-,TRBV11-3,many,TGTGCCGCCAAGGGGGGGGAGTACTTC,CAAKGGEYF
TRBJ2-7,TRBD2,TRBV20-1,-,TGCAGTGCAAATGGGGGCGCGGGGGGCCCCTACGAGCAGTACTTC,CSANGGAGGPYEQYF
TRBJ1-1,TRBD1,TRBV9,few,TGTGCCAGCAGCGTCAGGGGGTTGAACACTGAAGCTTTCTTT,CASSVRGLNTEAFF
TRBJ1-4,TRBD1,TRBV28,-,TGTGCCACCGCCCGCGGACAGGGAAATGAAAAACTGTTTTTT,CATARGQGNEKLFF
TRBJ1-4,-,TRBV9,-,TGTGCCAGCAGCGTAAATCCGAGAGATGAAAAACTGTTTTTT,CASSVNPRDEKLFF
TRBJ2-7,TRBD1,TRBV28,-,TGTGCCAGCACCTTACCGGGGACAGGGTGGGGGGAGCAGTACTTC,CASTLPGTGWGEQYF
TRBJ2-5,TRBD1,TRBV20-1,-,TGCAGTGCTATTAGAGAGGGGACAGGACAAGAGACCCAGTACTTC,CSAIREGTGQETQYF
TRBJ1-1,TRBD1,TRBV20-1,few,TGCAGTGCTAGTCCCCACGGACAGGGGGAAACTGAAGCTTTCTTT,CSASPHGQGETEAFF
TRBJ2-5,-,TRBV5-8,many,TGTGCCGGCGAAACTCGTTCCCCCCAGTACTTC,CAGETRSPQYF
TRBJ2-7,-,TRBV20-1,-,TGCAGTGCTAGAGTTAATGCTGGCGCCTACGAGCAGTACTTC,CSARVNAGAYEQYF
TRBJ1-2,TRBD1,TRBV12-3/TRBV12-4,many,TGTGCCAGCACCTTGGGACAGGGGGTCGTTTATGGCTACACCTTC,CASTLGQGVVYGYTF
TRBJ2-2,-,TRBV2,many,TGTGCCAGCAGTTGGTCTCAGACGAACACCGGGGAGCTGTTTTTT,CASSWSQTNTGELFF
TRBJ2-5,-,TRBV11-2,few,TGTGCCAGCAGCTTCACGGACGGGGTGTACCAAGAGACCCAGTACTTC,CASSFTDGVYQETQYF
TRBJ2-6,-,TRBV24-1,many,TGTGCCACCAGTGGCCAGGGTCCCGCTGGGGCCAACGTCCTGACTTTC,CATSGQGPAGANVLTF